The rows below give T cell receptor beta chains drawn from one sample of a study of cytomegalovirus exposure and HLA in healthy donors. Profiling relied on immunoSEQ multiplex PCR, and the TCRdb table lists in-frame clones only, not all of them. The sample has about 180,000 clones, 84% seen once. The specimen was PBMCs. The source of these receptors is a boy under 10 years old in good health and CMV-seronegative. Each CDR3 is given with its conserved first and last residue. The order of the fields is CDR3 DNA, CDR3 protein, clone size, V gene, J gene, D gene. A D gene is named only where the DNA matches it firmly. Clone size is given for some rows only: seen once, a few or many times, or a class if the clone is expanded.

cdr3_nt: TGCGCCAGCAGCCCCCGGGACAGGCCCACAGATACGCAGTATTTT
cdr3_aa: CASSPRDRPTDTQYF
clone_size: -
v_call: TRBV4-1
j_call: TRBJ2-3
d_call: TRBD1

cdr3_nt: TGTGCCAGCAGTTATGTAGTCGGTCAGCCCCAGCATTTT
cdr3_aa: CASSYVVGQPQHF
clone_size: -
v_call: TRBV6-1
j_call: TRBJ1-5
d_call: -

cdr3_nt: TGTGCCAGCAGCCGACAGGGCTCTGGAAACACCATATATTTT
cdr3_aa: CASSRQGSGNTIYF
clone_size: -
v_call: TRBV5-6
j_call: TRBJ1-3
d_call: TRBD1

cdr3_nt: TGCGCCAGCGGATCAAGACTAGCGGGAGGTGGTACCGGGGAGCTGTTTTTT
cdr3_aa: CASGSRLAGGGTGELFF
clone_size: -
v_call: TRBV10-1
j_call: TRBJ2-2
d_call: TRBD2

cdr3_nt: TGTGCCAGCAGGCGCACTAACTATGGCTACACCTTC
cdr3_aa: CASRRTNYGYTF
clone_size: -
v_call: TRBV6-5
j_call: TRBJ1-2
d_call: -

cdr3_nt: TGCGCCAGCAGCCCCTCTTTGAGGGAACCCTACGAGCAGTACTTC
cdr3_aa: CASSPSLREPYEQYF
clone_size: -
v_call: TRBV5-1
j_call: TRBJ2-7
d_call: -

cdr3_nt: TGTGCCAGCAGTTTCAGGGGCGGCTACACCTTC
cdr3_aa: CASSFRGGYTF
clone_size: -
v_call: TRBV6-5
j_call: TRBJ1-2
d_call: -

cdr3_nt: TGTGCCAGCAGTTTAGGGCAGGGCTCCTACGAGCAGTACTTC
cdr3_aa: CASSLGQGSYEQYF
clone_size: -
v_call: TRBV28
j_call: TRBJ2-7
d_call: -

cdr3_nt: TGTGCCAGCCATATGGGCATAAATGAGCAGTTCTTC
cdr3_aa: CASHMGINEQFF
clone_size: -
v_call: TRBV6-1
j_call: TRBJ2-1
d_call: -

cdr3_nt: TGTGCCAGCAGTTCATCGACAGGGAACTATGGCTACACCTTC
cdr3_aa: CASSSSTGNYGYTF
clone_size: -
v_call: TRBV27
j_call: TRBJ1-2
d_call: TRBD1

cdr3_nt: TGTGCCAGCAGCGGACCAAGGGGGGGGAGGGGAAAACTGTTTTTT
cdr3_aa: CASSGPRGGRGKLFF
clone_size: -
v_call: TRBV5-6
j_call: TRBJ1-4
d_call: -

cdr3_nt: TGTGCCAGCCGCCGTGACAGGGTCCAAGAGACCCAGTACTTC
cdr3_aa: CASRRDRVQETQYF
clone_size: -
v_call: TRBV2
j_call: TRBJ2-5
d_call: TRBD1

cdr3_nt: TGTGCCAGTGGACAAATCCAAGAGACCCAGTACTTC
cdr3_aa: CASGQIQETQYF
clone_size: -
v_call: TRBV27
j_call: TRBJ2-5
d_call: -

cdr3_nt: TGTGCCAGCAGTTTACAACTTCGGGGGAGGCAGGGGCAGTACTTC
cdr3_aa: CASSLQLRGRQGQYF
clone_size: few
v_call: TRBV28
j_call: TRBJ2-7
d_call: -

cdr3_nt: TGTGCCAGCAGTTACTCGGCCGTTTACGAGCAGTACTTC
cdr3_aa: CASSYSAVYEQYF
clone_size: -
v_call: TRBV6-6
j_call: TRBJ2-7
d_call: -

cdr3_nt: TGCGCCAGCAGCGCCGCCGGGACTAGCGCGGATACGCAGTATTTT
cdr3_aa: CASSAAGTSADTQYF
clone_size: few
v_call: TRBV5-1
j_call: TRBJ2-3
d_call: TRBD2

cdr3_nt: TGCGCCAGCATGGGCGGGAGGGCACTGTACGGTGAGCAGTTCTTC
cdr3_aa: CASMGGRALYGEQFF
clone_size: few
v_call: TRBV5-1
j_call: TRBJ2-1
d_call: TRBD2

cdr3_nt: TGTGCCAGCGGGGGACTAGCGGGAGACAATGAGCAGTTCTTC
cdr3_aa: CASGGLAGDNEQFF
clone_size: -
v_call: TRBV25-1
j_call: TRBJ2-1
d_call: TRBD2

cdr3_nt: TGTGCCAGCAGCATGGGACTAGCGGGCCAAGAGACCCAGTACTTC
cdr3_aa: CASSMGLAGQETQYF
clone_size: -
v_call: TRBV7-9
j_call: TRBJ2-5
d_call: TRBD2

cdr3_nt: TGTGCCAGCAGCTTAGGAGTAGCCTACGAGCAGTACTTC
cdr3_aa: CASSLGVAYEQYF
clone_size: once
v_call: TRBV11-2
j_call: TRBJ2-7
d_call: -

cdr3_nt: TGTGCCAGCAGCTCATTCCGCGGGCAGACCCTTGGAAACACCATATATTTT
cdr3_aa: CASSSFRGQTLGNTIYF
clone_size: -
v_call: TRBV7-9
j_call: TRBJ1-3
d_call: -

cdr3_nt: TGTGCCAGCAGCAGAACAGGGGAACCCAATCAGCCCCAGCATTTT
cdr3_aa: CASSRTGEPNQPQHF
clone_size: -
v_call: TRBV6-1
j_call: TRBJ1-5
d_call: TRBD1

cdr3_nt: TGTGCCAGCAGCTCGCCGGAGGGAGTTCTGCAGTTCTTC
cdr3_aa: CASSSPEGVLQFF
clone_size: -
v_call: TRBV7-9
j_call: TRBJ2-1
d_call: -

cdr3_nt: TGTGCCAGCAGCCACGTTGGGGCCCAAGAGACCCAGTACTTC
cdr3_aa: CASSHVGAQETQYF
clone_size: once
v_call: TRBV11-2
j_call: TRBJ2-5
d_call: -

cdr3_nt: TGTGCCAGCTCACCATTGGGGACAGGGGCAAACACTGAAGCTTTCTTT
cdr3_aa: CASSPLGTGANTEAFF
clone_size: -
v_call: TRBV18
j_call: TRBJ1-1
d_call: TRBD1

cdr3_nt: TGTGCCAGCAGTTACCGGACAGTCAATCAGCCCCAGCATTTT
cdr3_aa: CASSYRTVNQPQHF
clone_size: -
v_call: TRBV6-6
j_call: TRBJ1-5
d_call: -

cdr3_nt: TGTGCCAGCAGCTTATTTAGCGTCAGCACAGATACGCAGTATTTT
cdr3_aa: CASSLFSVSTDTQYF
clone_size: -
v_call: TRBV7-8
j_call: TRBJ2-3
d_call: -

cdr3_nt: TGTGCCATCAGTGAGTCGAGAGGGTCCCTTGAAGCTTTCTTT
cdr3_aa: CAISESRGSLEAFF
clone_size: few
v_call: TRBV10-3
j_call: TRBJ1-1
d_call: -

cdr3_nt: TGTGCCAGCAGTGAGGAAGGACTAGCGGTCTCCTACGAGCAGTACTTC
cdr3_aa: CASSEEGLAVSYEQYF
clone_size: -
v_call: TRBV2
j_call: TRBJ2-7
d_call: TRBD2

cdr3_nt: TGTGCCAGCAGCTTTGAGGGGGCTCCTAGCTATGGCTACACCTTC
cdr3_aa: CASSFEGAPSYGYTF
clone_size: -
v_call: TRBV5-4
j_call: TRBJ1-2
d_call: TRBD1

cdr3_nt: TGCGCCAGCAGCCACGCCCGAACTAGAGACGCCACCGAGCAGTACTTC
cdr3_aa: CASSHARTRDATEQYF
clone_size: -
v_call: TRBV4-1
j_call: TRBJ2-7
d_call: -

cdr3_nt: TGTGCCAGCAGCTTAGGCGTTTATGGCTACACCTTC
cdr3_aa: CASSLGVYGYTF
clone_size: -
v_call: TRBV7-9
j_call: TRBJ1-2
d_call: -

cdr3_nt: TGTGCCAGCAGTTTATTTCGGTCGTACGAGCAGTACTTC
cdr3_aa: CASSLFRSYEQYF
clone_size: -
v_call: TRBV27
j_call: TRBJ2-7
d_call: -

cdr3_nt: TGTGCCAGCTCACTCTCCGGGACTAGCGGTTACTTC
cdr3_aa: CASSLSGTSGYF
clone_size: -
v_call: TRBV18
j_call: TRBJ2-7
d_call: TRBD2

cdr3_nt: TGTGCCAGCAGCTGGGACAGACAAAGCTACAATGAGCAGTTCTTC
cdr3_aa: CASSWDRQSYNEQFF
clone_size: -
v_call: TRBV5-5
j_call: TRBJ2-1
d_call: TRBD1

cdr3_nt: TGTGCCAGCAGCTTGGGGGCGTCAGGGGTCGTTACCGGGGAGCTGTTTTTT
cdr3_aa: CASSLGASGVVTGELFF
clone_size: -
v_call: TRBV7-9
j_call: TRBJ2-2
d_call: -

cdr3_nt: TGTGCCAGCAGCGTAGGGACTAGCGCGCAACTGCAGTATTTT
cdr3_aa: CASSVGTSAQLQYF
clone_size: once
v_call: TRBV9
j_call: TRBJ2-3
d_call: TRBD2

cdr3_nt: TGTGCCTGGAGTCCCCCTCTCCGTGAGCAGTTCTTC
cdr3_aa: CAWSPPLREQFF
clone_size: -
v_call: TRBV30
j_call: TRBJ2-1
d_call: -

cdr3_nt: TGCGCCAGCAGCCAGACTAGCGGGAGAGGTTACGAGCAGTACTTC
cdr3_aa: CASSQTSGRGYEQYF
clone_size: -
v_call: TRBV4-1
j_call: TRBJ2-7
d_call: TRBD2

cdr3_nt: TGTGCCAGCAGCGTAGCGGCGGGGGGATACAATGAGCAGTTCTTC
cdr3_aa: CASSVAAGGYNEQFF
clone_size: -
v_call: TRBV9
j_call: TRBJ2-1
d_call: TRBD2

cdr3_nt: TGTGCCAGTAGTCCCGGGACTAGCGTCTACGAGCAGTACTTC
cdr3_aa: CASSPGTSVYEQYF
clone_size: -
v_call: TRBV19
j_call: TRBJ2-7
d_call: TRBD2

cdr3_nt: TGTGCCAGCAGCTTCACAAACTCTGGAAACACCATATATTTT
cdr3_aa: CASSFTNSGNTIYF
clone_size: -
v_call: TRBV9
j_call: TRBJ1-3
d_call: -

cdr3_nt: TGTGCCAGCAGTGAGCAGGGGGGAGTAGGAAGTCAGCCCCAGCATTTT
cdr3_aa: CASSEQGGVGSQPQHF
clone_size: few
v_call: TRBV25-1
j_call: TRBJ1-5
d_call: TRBD1

cdr3_nt: TGTGCCGCCGAAGGGGACTCTAAGAACGAGCAGTACTTC
cdr3_aa: CAAEGDSKNEQYF
clone_size: -
v_call: TRBV6-5
j_call: TRBJ2-7
d_call: -

cdr3_nt: TGTGCCAGCTCACTCGGGACAGGATCCTACGAGCAGTACTTC
cdr3_aa: CASSLGTGSYEQYF
clone_size: -
v_call: TRBV18
j_call: TRBJ2-7
d_call: TRBD1

cdr3_nt: TGTGCCAGCAGTGAATATGGGGTCGTGGGGGCCGGCACCGGGGAGCTGTTTTTT
cdr3_aa: CASSEYGVVGAGTGELFF
clone_size: -
v_call: TRBV2
j_call: TRBJ2-2
d_call: -

cdr3_nt: TGTGCCAGCAGCTTTGAACCTCGACAGACATGGACTGAAGCTTTCTTT
cdr3_aa: CASSFEPRQTWTEAFF
clone_size: -
v_call: TRBV11-2
j_call: TRBJ1-1
d_call: -

cdr3_nt: TGCGCCAGCAGCCAAGGACTAGCGGTTAGGTCCTACGAGCAGTACTTC
cdr3_aa: CASSQGLAVRSYEQYF
clone_size: -
v_call: TRBV4-1
j_call: TRBJ2-7
d_call: TRBD2

cdr3_nt: TGTGCCAGCAGTCCGCCCGGTAGTACGGGGGGCTACACCTTC
cdr3_aa: CASSPPGSTGGYTF
clone_size: -
v_call: TRBV27
j_call: TRBJ1-2
d_call: -